This T cell receptor beta chain was retrieved from a study of Graves' ophthalmopathy and Graves' hyperthyroidism. Whole-study results and caveats: The 13-signature model separated ophthalmopathy from stable hyperthyroidism at 85% to 90% sensitivity and 80% to 84% specificity. Among expanded thyroid clonotypes above 0.001 frequency, most also occurred in blood.

CDR1 and CDR2 (germline): LGHDT, YNNKEL (reference sequence). Unmatched junction bases numbered 2, after V lost 2 bases and J lost 4 bases. This CDR3 spans 14 amino acids. Details on this clonotype: Its target is not known.

Among the hyperthyroidism patients, all were newly diagnosed, aged 18 to 65, with under 2 months' duration. Other autoimmune diseases, uncontrolled infections, pregnancy and lactation each led to patient exclusion. Amplification targeted the TCR beta CDR3 regions, with RNA transcripts as the source material. HTBI primers were employed in first-round RT-PCR, then a second-round multiplex PCR followed. Using its own MiXCR run on the multiplex PCR reads, TCRdb lists one record per CDR3 protein. The sample has 500,000 to 700,000 distinct CDR3 sequences, roughly 20% seen once. The gene calls are TRBV3-1 and TRBJ2-7, with TRBD2 matching over 10 bases. Sample: peripheral blood. This sequence was found in a woman aged 18 to 35 with stable Graves' hyperthyroidism. Some clones in this sample may be carry-over from other donors' samples. Here the CDR3 DNA reads TGTGCCAGCAGCCAACTAGCGGGAGCATACGAGCAGTACTTC. Its protein is CASSQLAGAYEQYF.